Below, 20 T cell receptor beta chains from the same sample are listed, as sequenced in a study of blood T cell repertoires in COVID-19. Here immunoSEQ multiplex PCR was the method, and the copy in TCRdb shows in-frame clones only, minus some. The sample yields approximately 250,000 clones, 85% seen once. Sequencing was carried out using peripheral blood. These receptors came from a woman aged 55-70 years with active or convalescent COVID-19.

The CDR3 coding sequence is TGTGCCAGCAGCCCCAGGGGTCTCAATGAGCAGTTCTTC. This codes for CASSPRGLNEQFF. The chain recombines TRBV14 with TRBJ2-1; TRBD1 might be the D (6 bases). V was trimmed by 4 bases and J by 6 bases, leaving 10 bases between them. The CDR3 loop spans 13 amino acids. From germline, CDR1 is SGHDN and CDR2 FVKESK.

V is TRBV6-8 and J is TRBJ2-2, with 11 bases that match TRBD2. Germline lookup yields CDR1 MNHGY and CDR2 SAAAGT. V trimming: 6 bases; J trimming: 2 bases; junction bases outside the gene matches: 8. This CDR3 has 17 residues. The CDR3 loop reads CASSQTSGMFNTGELFF. CDR3 bases: TGTGCCAGCAGCCAGACTAGCGGGATGTTCAACACCGGGGAGCTGTTTTTT.

This clone was picked up a small number of times. This chain uses TRBV3-1 (or the pseudogene TRBV3-2) with TRBJ2-7; perhaps TRBD1 as D (5 bases). Germline V gene lookup returns CDR1 LGHDT and CDR2 YNNKEL (reference sequence). The CDR3 has 15 residues. The V gene lost 1 base and the J gene lost 3 bases, with 13 bases spanning the gap. In DNA, the CDR3 is TGTGCCAGCAGCCAAGGGTCAGGGTCATACTACGAGCAGTACGTC. It yields the protein CASSQGSGSYYEQYV.

The chain has TRBV2 and TRBJ1-6; no definite D call. The CDR3 sequence is 17 residues long. From germline, CDR1 is SNHLY and CDR2 FYNNEI. Trimming removed 0 bases from V and 0 bases from J, with 9 bases in between. This CDR3 is CASSEARPSSYNSPLHF. The CDR3 bases are TGTGCCAGCAGTGAAGCGCGGCCGAGCTCCTATAATTCACCCCTCCACTTT.

The V and J genes are TRBV6-5 and TRBJ1-2; TRBD1 matches 9 bases. Germline V gene sequence: CDR1 MNHEY, CDR2 SVGAGI. Trimming took 6 bases from V and 7 from J; bases not matched to a gene: 9. The CDR3 spans 14 residues. CDR3 protein: CASSRGTGFSGYTF. The CDR3 coding sequence is TGTGCCAGCAGCCGGGGGACAGGGTTTTCTGGCTACACCTTC.

CDR3 coding DNA: TGTGCCAGCACCCGGACAGGGGACGGCTACACCTTC. This sequence encodes CASTRTGDGYTF. The chain has TRBV6-5 and TRBJ1-2; 9 nucleotides align to TRBD1. The CDR3 totals 12 residues. Per the germline V gene, CDR1 is MNHEY and CDR2 is SVGAGI. Germline trimming cut 7 bases from V and 8 bases from J; bases unmatched to any gene: 5.

The chain employs TRBV19 and TRBJ1-2; TRBD1 matches 8 bases. With V trimmed by 8 bases and J by 8 bases, 7 bases remained unmatched. The CDR3 contains 12 residues. Germline CDR1 reads LNHDA; CDR2 reads SQIVND (reference sequence). Written as DNA, the CDR3 is TGTGCCAGTGAGCGGACAGGGAAAGGCTACACCTTC. Its protein is CASERTGKGYTF.

The chain employs TRBV19 and TRBJ1-4; unclear D gene. Germline CDR1 is LNHDA and CDR2 is SQIVND (reference sequence). V was clipped by 5 bases and J by 7 bases, with 17 bases between them. The CDR3 consists of 15 residues. The chain's CDR3 is CASSPPAGFGEKLFF. CDR3 bases: TGTGCCAGTAGTCCCCCCGCGGGGTTTGGTGAAAAACTGTTTTTT.

The chain recombines TRBV19 with TRBJ2-1, with D possibly being TRBD1 (6 bases). The CDR3 sequence is 14 residues long. V lost 5 bases to trimming and J lost 0 bases, with 8 bases between them. The V gene's germline CDR1 is LNHDA and CDR2 SQIVND (reference sequence). CDR3 in DNA: TGTGCCAGTAGTCAGGGGAGCTCCTACAATGAGCAGTTCTTC. Its translation is CASSQGSSYNEQFF.

About this clone: Other nucleotide sequences from this sample produce the same CDR3. This chain joins TRBV7-8 and TRBJ2-3, with 11 bases fitting TRBD2. Trimming at V came to 4 bases and at J to 3 bases, leaving 3 bases not matched to a gene. This CDR3 has 15 residues. CDR1 SGHVS and CDR2 FQNEAQ come from the germline V gene. DNA of the CDR3: TGTGCCAGCAGCTCTACTAGCGGGAGAACAGATACGCAGTATTTT. Translated, it gives CASSSTSGRTDTQYF.

V and J are TRBV19 and TRBJ1-6; D gene uncertain. In germline, CDR1 is LNHDA, CDR2 SQIVND (reference sequence). Trimming left V 5 bases short and J 4 bases short, with 9 bases between. This CDR3 comprises 14 residues. As DNA, the CDR3 is TGTGCCAGTAGTGCGGGAGGGTATAATTCACCCCTCCACTTT. It yields the protein CASSAGGYNSPLHF.

J is TRBJ2-2 and V is TRBV11-3; TRBD2 aligns across 9 bases. CDR1 and CDR2 from the germline V gene are SGHNT and YENEEA. V shed 3 bases and J 5 bases; nucleotides not matched to a gene: 7. CDR3 size: 16 residues. For the CDR3, the DNA is TGTGCCAGCAGCTTCCAGGCTAGCGGGGTGACCGGGGAGCTGTTTTTT. Translating it yields CASSFQASGVTGELFF.

The chain uses TRBV12-3 or TRBV12-4 and TRBJ1-3; no reliable D call. V was clipped by 3 bases and J by 3 bases, with 6 bases between them. The CDR3 runs to 13 residues. CDR3 in DNA: TGTGCCAGCAGTTTTAGTGGTGGAAACACCATATATTTT. Amino acids: CASSFSGGNTIYF.

The chain recombines TRBV27 with TRBJ1-1; 7 nucleotides agree with TRBD1. Unmatched junction bases numbered 5, after V lost 5 bases and J lost 5 bases. The CDR3 has 13 amino acids. Germline CDR1 reads MNHEY; CDR2 reads SMNVEV (reference sequence). For the CDR3, the DNA is TGTGCCAGCAGTCATGACAGGGATACTGAAGCTTTCTTT. Protein sequence: CASSHDRDTEAFF.

This clone was counted once. V and J are TRBV29-1 and TRBJ2-1; TRBD1 is a possible D gene (5 bases). The CDR3 covers 14 residues. CDR1 SQVTM and CDR2 ANQGSEA come from the germline V gene. Trimming cost V 3 bases and J 4 bases, with 13 bases left between them. The CDR3 loop is CSVEGPGKYNEQFF. CDR3 nucleotides: TGCAGCGTTGAGGGGCCAGGGAAATACAATGAGCAGTTCTTC.

This clone was seen a handful of times. The gene calls are TRBV5-1 and TRBJ1-2, with D possibly matching TRBD1 (6 bases). The CDR3 has 15 residues. Germline CDR1 SGHRS, CDR2 YFSETQ. V was clipped by 0 bases and J by 0 bases, with 9 bases between them. The chain's CDR3 is CASSLEGVSNYGYTF. CDR3 coding DNA: TGCGCCAGCAGCTTGGAGGGGGTTTCTAACTATGGCTACACCTTC.

This clone was detected a few times. This chain links TRBV7-2 with TRBJ1-5; 8 bases align to TRBD1. After removal of 0 bases from V and 4 bases from J, the junction contained 8 bases not matched to a gene. Germline loops: CDR1 SGHTA, CDR2 FQGNSA. This CDR3 comprises 17 residues. The CDR3 nucleotides are TGTGCCAGCAGCTTAGCCGCGACAGGGGACGGGAATCAGCCCCAGCATTTT. It yields the protein CASSLAATGDGNQPQHF.

CDR3 loop: CASSLGGADTGELFF. The CDR3 region has the DNA TGCGCCAGCAGCTTGGGGGGAGCGGACACCGGGGAGCTGTTTTTT. The chain links TRBV5-1 to TRBJ2-2, with a possible D match to TRBD2 (5 bases). The V gene lost 0 bases and the J gene lost 3 bases, with 9 bases spanning the gap. This CDR3 region has 15 residues. CDR1 and CDR2 (germline): SGHRS, YFSETQ.

This chain uses TRBV7-4 with TRBJ2-7, with 7 bases identical to TRBD1. With V trimmed by 6 bases and J by 1 base, 6 bases remained unmatched. CDR3 length: 14 amino acids. In germline, CDR1 is SGHVT, CDR2 SQSDAQ. As DNA, the CDR3 is TGTGCCAGCAGAGACAGGGTGTATTCCTACGAGCAGTACGTC. Translating it yields CASRDRVYSYEQYV.

This clone was observed a few times. The chain recombines TRBV24-1 with TRBJ2-5; 10 positions match TRBD1. After removal of 7 bases from V and 3 bases from J, the junction contained 4 bases not matched to a gene. The length of the CDR3 is 14 residues. In germline, CDR1 is KGHDR, CDR2 SFDVKD. This chain's CDR3 is CATRATGGKETQYF. The CDR3 DNA reads as TGTGCCACCAGGGCGACAGGGGGCAAAGAGACCCAGTACTTC.